This passage covers 23 T cell receptor beta chains from one sample sequenced in a study of blood T cell repertoires in COVID-19. Repertoires were generated with immunoSEQ multiplex PCR, while TCRdb's copy carries only in-frame clones and drops some. The table records 120,000 to 150,000 clones, more than 80% of them present only once. Sequences were obtained from peripheral blood. The source is a woman aged 80 or older in a cohort sampled during active or convalescent COVID-19.

The chain has TRBV5-1 and TRBJ2-1; 7 nucleotides match TRBD1. V dropped 5 bases and J dropped 6; count of bases not matched to a gene: 5. The CDR3 has 13 residues. Germline lookup yields CDR1 SGHRS and CDR2 YFSETQ. The DNA for the CDR3 is TGCGCCAGCAGTTTTGACAGGGCCAATGAGCAGTTCTTC. Translated: CASSFDRANEQFF.

The J gene is TRBJ2-3, the V gene TRBV29-1, with unresolved D. The germline V gene encodes CDR1 SQVTM and CDR2 ANQGSEA. The CDR3 runs to 13 residues. Trimming pared 4 bases from V and 2 bases from J, leaving 10 bases between. The CDR3 loop is CSVGEGDTDTQYF. CDR3 bases: TGCAGCGTTGGTGAAGGAGACACAGATACGCAGTATTTT.

The genes are TRBV5-1 and TRBJ2-7, with 8 bases fitting TRBD2. This CDR3 has 14 amino acids. Trimming took 3 bases from V and 1 from J; bases not matched to a gene: 3. Per germline, CDR1 SGHRS and CDR2 YFSETQ. The CDR3 region has the DNA TGCGCCAGCAGCTATAGCGGGGAATCCTACGAGCAGTACTTC. It yields the protein CASSYSGESYEQYF.

The chain's CDR3 is CASSPRDRGNEKLFF. CDR3 bases: TGCGCCAGCAGCCCCCGGGACAGGGGGAACGAAAAACTGTTTTTT. The chain is built from TRBV4-1 and TRBJ1-4; 11 positions agree with TRBD1. The CDR3 has 15 residues. CDR1 is MGHRA and CDR2 is YSYEKL in the germline V gene. The junction had 6 bases not matched to a gene; V was cut back by 4 bases and J by 8 bases.

This clone was observed a handful of times. Distinct nucleotide sequences in the sample also encode this CDR3. CDR3 protein: CASSPIQGLETQYF. The CDR3 DNA follows: TGTGCCAGCTCACCGATACAGGGTTTAGAGACCCAGTACTTC. This sequence joins TRBV18 and TRBJ2-5, with TRBD1 as a possible D gene (6 bases). From germline, CDR1 is KGHSH and CDR2 LQKENI. The CDR3 is made up of 14 amino acids. The V and J ends lost 3 bases and 4 bases respectively, with 12 bases between them.

The chain uses TRBV2 and TRBJ1-4; 10 nucleotides align to TRBD1. From germline, CDR1 is SNHLY and CDR2 FYNNEI. The trim removed 6 bases at V and 6 bases at J, leaving 4 bases unmatched. The CDR3 loop spans 14 amino acids. The DNA for the CDR3 is TGTGCCAGCAGCTCCGGGACAGGGGATGAAAAACTGTTTTTT. Encoded protein: CASSSGTGDEKLFF.

The chain links TRBV18 to TRBJ1-2; a weak D match, TRBD1 (6 bases). The germline V and J ends were trimmed by 3 bases and 0 bases, with 11 bases remaining between them. CDR3 length: 15 residues. Germline V gives CDR1 KGHSH, CDR2 LQKENI. CDR3 region: CASSPRTATNYGYTF. The DNA of the CDR3 is TGTGCCAGCTCACCTAGGACAGCTACTAACTATGGCTACACCTTC.

V gene TRBV14 combines with J gene TRBJ1-1; perhaps TRBD1 as D (6 bases). This CDR3 is built from 15 residues. With 1 base removed from V and 5 bases from J, the gap between germline ends came to 14 bases. Germline V CDR1 and CDR2: SGHDN, FVKESK. The CDR3 bases are TGTGCCAGCAGCCAAGCAGGGGCGCGGAGAACTGAAGCTTTCTTT. It yields the protein CASSQAGARRTEAFF.

The chain couples TRBV5-1 to TRBJ2-7; 12 positions agree with TRBD2. This CDR3 is 13 amino acids long. V lost 3 bases to trimming and J lost 9 bases; unmatched junction nucleotides: 4. The germline V gene has CDR1 SGHRS and CDR2 YFSETQ. The chain's CDR3 is CASSSELAGGQYF. For the CDR3, the DNA is TGCGCCAGCAGCTCCGAACTAGCGGGGGGGCAGTACTTC.

This chain connects TRBV30 to TRBJ2-2, with 9 bases lining up with TRBD1. Unmatched junction bases numbered 2, after V lost 2 bases and J lost 4 bases. This CDR3 contains 14 residues. Germline values: CDR1 GTSNPN, CDR2 SVGIG (reference sequence). CDR3 region: CAWSLDRGTGELFF. CDR3 DNA: TGTGCCTGGAGTTTGGACAGGGGCACCGGGGAGCTGTTTTTT.

The J gene is TRBJ1-6, the V gene TRBV4-1; 8 bases align to TRBD1. Germline CDR1 is MGHRA and CDR2 is YSYEKL. This CDR3 comprises 16 residues. The J segment lost 11 bases and the V segment lost 5 bases, leaving 14 bases of the junction unmatched. As DNA, the CDR3 is TGCGCCAGCAGCTTACGACTCGGACAGGGATGGCCACCCCTCCACTTT. Encoded protein: CASSLRLGQGWPPLHF.

The J gene is TRBJ2-5, the V gene TRBV5-1; possibly TRBD2 for D (5 bases). Germline CDR1 reads SGHRS; CDR2 reads YFSETQ. CDR3 length: 15 residues. The ends were cut back, 4 bases at V and 2 bases at J, with 15 bases in the middle. This CDR3 reads CASSPLPGEQETQYF. The CDR3 DNA reads TGCGCCAGCAGCCCCTTACCCGGGGAACAAGAGACCCAGTACTTC.

The chain links TRBV18 to TRBJ2-3; the match to TRBD2 covers 14 bases. J gave up 5 bases and V 3 bases, and 7 bases lay outside the gene matches. CDR3 length: 17 amino acids. Germline CDR1 and CDR2: KGHSH and LQKENI. The CDR3 is CASSPRLAGGPGDTQYF. The DNA of the CDR3 is TGTGCCAGCTCACCGAGACTAGCGGGGGGGCCGGGAGATACGCAGTATTTT.

This chain uses TRBV28 with TRBJ2-6; 9 nucleotides agree with TRBD1. Losses at the gene ends were 5 bases for V and 3 bases for J; bases not matched to a gene: 8. The germline V gene encodes CDR1 MDHEN and CDR2 SYDVKM. There are 17 residues in the CDR3. The chain's CDR3 is CASSGTYRGLGANVLTF. For the CDR3, the DNA is TGTGCCAGCAGTGGAACTTACAGGGGGCTTGGGGCCAACGTCCTGACTTTC.

This rearrangement joins TRBV6-6 to TRBJ1-1; D not certain. This CDR3 is 15 amino acids long. Trimming took 0 bases from V and 0 from J, leaving 8 bases between them. The germline V gene has CDR1 MNHNY and CDR2 SVGAGI (reference sequence). The CDR3 protein is CASSYSRDMNTEAFF. The CDR3 DNA reads TGTGCCAGCAGTTACTCGAGAGATATGAACACTGAAGCTTTCTTT.

This rearrangement joins TRBV19 to TRBJ1-2; D possibly corresponds to TRBD1 (5 bases). The CDR3 loop spans 15 amino acids. V lost 7 bases, J lost 8 bases, and 23 bases lay in between. From germline, CDR1 is LNHDA and CDR2 SQIVND (reference sequence). CDR3 DNA sequence: TGTGCCAGTAAGAACACGGGACCCAGTGCGGGGGGCTACACCTTC. Its translation: CASKNTGPSAGGYTF.

This clone is a singleton in its sample. V gene TRBV7-9 combines with J gene TRBJ1-1; D unresolved. Germline CDR1 and CDR2: SEHNR and FQNEAQ (reference sequence). The V end was cut by 1 base, the J end by 11 bases, with 14 bases between. The CDR3 has 13 residues. The CDR3 DNA sequence: TGTGCCAGCAGCTTAGAGCTGGTGAACCCGGCTTTCTTT. This translates into CASSLELVNPAFF.

There are a few counts of this clone. The rearrangement uses TRBV7-2 and TRBJ1-3; no definite D call. Per germline, CDR1 SGHTA and CDR2 FQGNSA. V lost 3 bases and J lost 4, with 16 bases in between. This CDR3 comprises 16 residues. CDR3 DNA: TGTGCCAGCAGCTTGGTGGGGAGGCCCTACGGAAACACCATATATTTT. Translating gives CASSLVGRPYGNTIYF. Looking up the rest from reference TRBV7-2 and TRBJ1-3 gives the full variable domain: GAGVSQSPSNKVTEKGKDVELRCDPISGHTALYWYRQSLGQGLEFLIYFQGNSAPDKSGLPSDRFSAERTGGSVSTLTIQRTQQEDSAVYLCASSLVGRPYGNTIYFGEGSWLTVV.

The genes are TRBV18 and TRBJ2-3; possibly TRBD2 for D (6 bases). The CDR3 has 14 amino acids. V was shortened by 4 bases and J by 5 bases, with 13 bases between the two germline ends. The V gene's germline CDR1 is KGHSH and CDR2 LQKENI. This CDR3 is CASSLGLGGDTQYF. The CDR3 coding sequence is TGTGCCAGCTCACTGGGACTGGGGGGAGATACGCAGTATTTT.

This clone was detected once. The chain links TRBV6-2 or TRBV6-3 to TRBJ2-3; D remains unclear. The germline V gene has CDR1 MNHEY and CDR2 SVGEGT. This CDR3 comprises 12 residues. With 5 bases removed from V and 6 bases from J, the gap between germline ends came to 9 bases. CDR3 in amino acids: CASSVVSDTQYF. DNA of the CDR3: TGTGCCAGCAGTGTAGTATCCGATACGCAGTATTTT.

The chain joins TRBV5-1 to TRBJ1-4; the D is unclear. Per the germline V gene, CDR1 is SGHRS and CDR2 is YFSETQ. Between the trimmed V and J ends, which lost 2 bases and 5 bases, there was a span of 10 bases. The CDR3 is 14 residues long. For the CDR3, the DNA is TGCGCCAGCAGCTTAAACTACTGGAATGAAAAACTGTTTTTT. Translation: CASSLNYWNEKLFF. The entire variable domain, with the rest obtained from reference TRBV5-1 and TRBJ1-4, is as follows: KAGVTQTPRYLIKTRGQQVTLSCSPISGHRSVSWYQQTPGQGLQFLFEYFSETQRNKGNFPGRFSGRQFSNSRSEMNVSTLELGDSALYLCASSLNYWNEKLFFGSGTQLSVL.

The rearrangement joins TRBV5-1 to TRBJ2-1; the match to TRBD2 covers 9 bases. V shed 0 bases, J shed 5 bases, and the junction held 6 bases outside the gene matches. Per germline, CDR1 SGHRS and CDR2 YFSETQ. The CDR3 covers 16 residues. CDR3 amino acids: CASSLVLAGINNEQFF. The CDR3 DNA sequence: TGCGCCAGCAGCTTGGTTCTAGCGGGGATTAACAATGAGCAGTTCTTC. Full variable domain (rest looked up from reference TRBV5-1 and TRBJ2-1): KAGVTQTPRYLIKTRGQQVTLSCSPISGHRSVSWYQQTPGQGLQFLFEYFSETQRNKGNFPGRFSGRQFSNSRSEMNVSTLELGDSALYLCASSLVLAGINNEQFFGPGTRLTVL.

The rearrangement joins TRBV19 to TRBJ2-7; tentatively, D is TRBD2 (6 bases). Looked up from germline, CDR1 is LNHDA and CDR2 is SQIVND (reference sequence). The CDR3 covers 15 residues. The V and J ends lost 10 bases and 3 bases respectively, with 22 bases between them. The DNA for the CDR3 is TGTGCCATTATCGTGGGGGGAAGGCCCAACTACGAGCAGTACGTC. Amino acids: CAIIVGGRPNYEQYV.